The clone carrying this TCR beta chain has only one observation. This sample was taken from a study of blood T cell repertoires in COVID-19. Turning to the study itself: The United States, Italy and Spain were the sources of the acute and convalescent COVID-19 samples.

Original methodology: By means of reference gene primer amplification, nucleated cell counts were estimated. Data came from immunoSEQ multiplex PCR; TCRdb stores just in-frame clones and leaves some out. V and J calls and clone size are as listed in that table; D and trimming were resolved from the DNA. Among approximately 330,000 clones listed, almost 90% were seen once. CDR3 length equals 15 residues. V was pared by 1 base and J by 0 bases, with 7 bases between. Germline CDR1 reads SNHLY; CDR2 reads FYNNEI. Sequencing was done on a sample of peripheral blood. The receptor was isolated from a woman between 40 and 55 years old with COVID-19, enrolled during active disease. This rearrangement joins TRBV2 to TRBJ1-5; D call uncertain. This CDR3 is CASSEGPLSNQPQHF. The CDR3 DNA follows: TGTGCCAGCAGTGAAGGTCCCCTTAGCAATCAGCCCCAGCATTTT.